The T cell receptor beta chain under discussion was sequenced for a study of cytomegalovirus exposure and HLA in healthy donors (dated by TCRdb to 2016 to 2017). For context, the study as a whole: In an earlier analysis of under 750 of the donors, 276 Gb of sequence data and 117 million unique TCR beta sequences from 150 million to 200 million T cells were reported. About 330 gigabases of sequencing data and roughly 80 million unique TCR sequences made up an early release that covered several hundred HLA-typed donors. Of the roughly 420 genotyped donors, less than 90% were placed in the genetic ancestry cluster associated with self-reported Caucasian donors. The study aimed to test whether signatures of past pathogen exposure could be identified by cataloging public T cell receptors. The T cell repertoires of around 670 subjects were profiled by immunosequencing and related to cytomegalovirus serostatus. Along with the 666-subject first cohort, a separate validation cohort of over 90 different subjects was used. To predict cytomegalovirus infection status, the study brought together high-throughput TCR immunosequencing, statistical association of individual TCRs with disease status, and machine learning. In a later analysis, previously published TCR beta repertoires from 666 donors were re-analyzed and high-resolution HLA genotyping was added so that TCR occurrence patterns could be studied. The later analysis used no new phenotypic data to find candidate immune exposures, relying instead on TCR beta sequences and their occurrence across donors. An earlier analysis of 450 to 750 of the donors used high-throughput TCR beta sequencing to judge whether each TCR beta V gene segment behaved as functional or pseudogenic. Donor age, sex, ethnicity and CMV serostatus were compiled together with the repertoire data. A later genetic analysis used genome-wide SNP genotypes for about three fifths of the roughly 700 donors, treating that subset as a discovery cohort. All discovery cohort repertoires had been generated on a single sequencing platform. HLA typing included class I and class II loci at four-digit resolution. Typing coverage varied by locus: 629-630 donors for A, B, C, DRB1 and DQB1; roughly 500 for DQA1; around 610 for DPA1; 450 to 480 for DPB1. Because of strong linkage in the cohort, five DR-DQ haplotypes were treated as single units for association and clustering. Across under 500 genotyped donors of the cohort, an average of 235,054 unique TCR beta nucleotide sequences per donor were sequenced, and roughly 20% of those sequences were non-productive. Summary of the overall study and its limitations: According to the authors, the approach could potentially be generalized to other disease states and immunological phenotypes. Broadly in line with IMGT annotations, most TCR beta V segments showed up in productive rearrangements about 87% or about 30% of the time in an earlier analysis of several hundred of the donors. The classifier was reported to diagnose cytomegalovirus status with high specificity and sensitivity in both the original cohort and the validation cohort. A total of fewer than 200 TCR beta chains were listed by the study as associated with cytomegalovirus. An association between a missense DCLRE1C variant and V-gene and J-gene trimming of TCR beta chains was found in a later genetic analysis and replicated in an independent cohort. Only TCR beta chains were sequenced in this cohort, and the absence of alpha or paired-chain data limited detectable features. In a later analysis, HLA-associated TCR beta chains were found to be more clonally expanded and to have lower generation probabilities than equally common non-associated chains. Strong co-occurrence of HLA alleles, especially DR and DQ, made assigning TCR associations to individual alleles difficult. Some IMGT-functional V segments, including TRBV6-2 and TRBV6-3, could not be distinguished by the 87-base-pair reads and were therefore excluded. In a later genetic analysis, fewer N-insertions in productive TCRs were reported among donors in an Asian-associated ancestry cluster than the 666-donor mean. Because HLA typing was unavailable for some donors at each locus, only the typed subset was used in association tests. Correlated functional status among segregating V segments might reflect linkage disequilibrium, but an unknown experimental factor could not be ruled out. A later analysis found that most CMV-associated TCR beta chains appeared HLA-restricted, with HLA associations seemingly driven largely by CMV exposure. The presence/absence analyses assumed that sequencing depth was roughly uniform across donors, and that assumption may not be true. A further reported finding was that TCR beta sequences accurately predicted the HLA-A and HLA-B alleles for most subjects in the first cohort. While some public TCRs were present in many individuals, most TCR sequences turned up only very rarely across donors. Because counts were too low, more than 15 rarely observed V segments, including chromosome 9 orphons, were left out of the earlier analysis of 500 to 750 of the donors. Immune exposure information for the cohort was limited to CMV serostatus. At a false discovery rate of 0.05, a later analysis linked around 15,000 TCR beta sequences to specific HLA alleles. In vitro tests confirmed that a few of the cytomegalovirus-associated TCR beta chains recognize cytomegalovirus antigens. In a later analysis, the rate of TCR association differed among HLA loci, with DRB1 alleles having the most associated TCRs and HLA-C alleles having the fewest. A group of highly shared sequence variants was considered likely to be a technical artifact of the sequencing pipeline. Several of the top co-occurrence clusters appeared to be linked to parvovirus B19, influenza, CMV and Epstein-Barr virus, according to a later analysis.

The cohort was made up of roughly 670 healthy bone marrow donors. All cohort members were sampled while nominally healthy, although unrecorded immune exposures were likely present. The donor was CMV seronegative and was included in the group of 352 seronegative cohort members. A peripheral blood sample was provided by each donor, and peripheral blood mononuclear cells were used for TCR beta sequencing. The Qiagen DNeasy Blood Extraction Kit was used to extract genomic DNA from the blood cell samples. The method behind the library was the immunoSEQ multiplex PCR assay. A mixture of 60 forward primers for TCR Vbeta segments and 13 reverse primers for TCR Jbeta segments was used in the multiplex PCR. The CDR3 region of rearranged TCR beta genes was amplified from genomic DNA by a multiplex PCR assay. On the Illumina HiSeq System, the amplified TCR beta libraries were sequenced as 87-base-pair reads. Regarding the original processing steps: A later analysis counted about 80 million unique TCR beta chains across the 640 or so repertoires, and some 11 million of these chains were shared by at least two donors. Raw reads were error-corrected and collapsed into unique sequences by a nearest-neighbor algorithm in which closely related sequences were merged to remove PCR and sequencing errors. V, D and J gene segments were assigned by aligning CDR3 sequences to IMGT reference sequences. For a sequence to be retained, a match of at least six nucleotides to both a V gene segment and a J gene segment was required. Rearrangements were called productive when the CDR3 lacked stop codons and stayed in frame with V and J; all others were non-productive. CDR3 was defined according to IMGT convention as the region running from the second conserved V-encoded cysteine to the conserved J-encoded phenylalanine. In an earlier analysis of more than 550 of the donors, sequences lacking an unambiguous match to a single V gene segment were excluded. In an earlier analysis of approximately 590 of the donors, V segments were called functional above 56.7% productive rearrangements and were called segregating when the between-donor standard deviation exceeded 5%. A statistical classification framework was built for diagnosing cytomegalovirus status from the catalog of TCR beta chain sequences. V and J gene assignment, in a later analysis, came from comparing TCR nucleotide sequences with IMGT/GENE-DB human TR gene sequences. The TCRdist pipeline was used in a later analysis to assign CDR3 sequences and most-parsimonious VDJ recombination scenarios. A later analysis defined each TCR beta chain by its CDR3 amino acid sequence plus V-gene family, and excluded reads lacking a unique V-gene family. As a way to deal with suspected cross-contamination and a sequencing artifact, a later analysis dropped 500 to 700 nucleotide sequences that were highly shared and had low generation probability. In a later analysis, a clonal expansion index for each public chain was calculated from normalized within-repertoire ranks of inferred template counts. In a later analysis, generation probabilities were computed using a VDJ recombination model fitted to out-of-frame rearrangements, and the results were checked against IGoR. In a later analysis, hypergeometric tests were used to score TCR-TCR, TCR-HLA and TCR-CMV co-occurrence, with a repertoire-size bias correction applied to TCR pairs. In a later analysis, false discovery rates were estimated by permuting HLA or CMV assignments 20 times. In a later analysis, co-occurring TCRs were grouped using DBSCAN, with TCRdist sequence similarity added in when clustering inside HLA-allele-positive subsets. For co-occurrence clustering, repertoires with fewer than 30,000 or more than 120,000 public chains were excluded, along with five or six repertoires with anomalous nucleotide sharing. Here the immuneACCESS table is served through TCRdb, limited to in-frame sequences with V and J called. Missing clones are a known gap in these copies; in checked studies unresolved V genes cover under half, and the rest lacks a known reason. Clone size and V and J calls were adopted from that table, with D and trimming inferred from the DNA. This sample holds 36,000 or so clones; roughly 88% were observed only once. Less than 4.5% of the sample goes to the ten largest clones.

Worth noting for this clone: The antigen this receptor binds is unknown. No clone much larger than this one lies a single base away; base qualities are absent.

The CDR3 has 17 amino acids, counting the end cysteine and phenylalanine. Only the CDR3 DNA stays, 51 bases, in frame from base 1. Trimming takes 5 bases from V and 2 bases from J, and the germline ends sit 21 bases apart. CDR1 and CDR2 are read off the germline V gene as KGHSH and LQKENI. The chain is made from TRBV18 and TRBJ1-1, with a tentative D gene TRBD1 over 6 matching bases. Sequenced input: PBMCs. The TCR was taken from a woman aged 18-30 years in good health and CMV-seronegative. CDR3 protein: CASSSMGHSGYNTEAFF. The nucleotides read TGTGCCAGCTCATCAATGGGACACTCGGGGTACAACACTGAAGCTTTCTTT.